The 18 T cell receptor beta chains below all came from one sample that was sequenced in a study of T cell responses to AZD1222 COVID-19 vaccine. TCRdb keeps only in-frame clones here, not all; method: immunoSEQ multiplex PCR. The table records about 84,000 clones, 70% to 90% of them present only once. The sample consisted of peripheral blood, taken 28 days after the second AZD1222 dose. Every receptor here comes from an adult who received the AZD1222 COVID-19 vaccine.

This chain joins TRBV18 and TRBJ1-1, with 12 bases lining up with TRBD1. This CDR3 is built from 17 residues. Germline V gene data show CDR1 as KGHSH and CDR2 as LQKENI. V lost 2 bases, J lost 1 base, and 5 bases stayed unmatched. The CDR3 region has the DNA TGTGCCAGCTCACCAATCCCGGGACAGGGGGCGAACACTGAAGCTTTCTTT. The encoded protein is CASSPIPGQGANTEAFF.

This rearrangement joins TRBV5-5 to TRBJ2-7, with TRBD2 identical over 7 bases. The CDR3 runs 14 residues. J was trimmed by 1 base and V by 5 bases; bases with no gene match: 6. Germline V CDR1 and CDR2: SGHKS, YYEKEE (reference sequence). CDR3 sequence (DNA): TGTGCCAGCAGTGGGTCACTAGCGTCCTACGAGCAGTACTTC. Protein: CASSGSLASYEQYF.

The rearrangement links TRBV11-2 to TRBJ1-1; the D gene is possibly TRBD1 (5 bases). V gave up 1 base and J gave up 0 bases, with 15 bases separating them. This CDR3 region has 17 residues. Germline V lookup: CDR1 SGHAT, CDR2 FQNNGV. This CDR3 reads CASSLGGGSHMNTEAFF. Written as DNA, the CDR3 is TGTGCCAGCAGCTTAGGCGGGGGGTCCCACATGAACACTGAAGCTTTCTTT.

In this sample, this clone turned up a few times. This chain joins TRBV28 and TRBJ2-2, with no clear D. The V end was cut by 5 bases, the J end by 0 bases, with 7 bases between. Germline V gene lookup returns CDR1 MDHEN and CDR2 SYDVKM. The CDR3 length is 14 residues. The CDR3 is CASSLPPNTGELFF. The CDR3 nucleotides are TGTGCCAGCAGTCTCCCCCCGAACACCGGGGAGCTGTTTTTT.

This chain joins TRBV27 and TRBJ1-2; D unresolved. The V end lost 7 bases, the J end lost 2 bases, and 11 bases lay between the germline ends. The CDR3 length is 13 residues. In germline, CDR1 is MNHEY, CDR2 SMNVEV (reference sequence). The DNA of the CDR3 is TGTGCCAGCAAAGAGGCGGGGAACTATGGCTACACCTTC. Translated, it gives CASKEAGNYGYTF.

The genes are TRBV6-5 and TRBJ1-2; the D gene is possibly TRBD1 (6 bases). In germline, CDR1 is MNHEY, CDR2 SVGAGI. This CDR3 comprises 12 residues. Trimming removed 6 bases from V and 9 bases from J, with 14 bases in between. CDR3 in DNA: TGTGCCAGCAGCCATAAAAGGGGGAGCTACACCTTC. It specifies CASSHKRGSYTF.

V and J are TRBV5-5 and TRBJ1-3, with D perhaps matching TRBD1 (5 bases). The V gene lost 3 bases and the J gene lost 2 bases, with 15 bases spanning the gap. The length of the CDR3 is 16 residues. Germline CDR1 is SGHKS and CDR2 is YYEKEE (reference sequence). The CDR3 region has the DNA TGTGCCAGCAGCTCTCTATCCCGGACACCTGGAAACACCATATATTTT. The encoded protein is CASSSLSRTPGNTIYF.

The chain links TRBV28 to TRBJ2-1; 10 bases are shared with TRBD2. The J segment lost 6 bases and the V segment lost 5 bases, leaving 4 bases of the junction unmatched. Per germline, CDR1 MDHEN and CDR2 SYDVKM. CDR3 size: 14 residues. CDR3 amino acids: CASSPRLAGNEQFF. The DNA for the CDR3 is TGTGCCAGCAGTCCCCGACTAGCGGGCAATGAGCAGTTCTTC.

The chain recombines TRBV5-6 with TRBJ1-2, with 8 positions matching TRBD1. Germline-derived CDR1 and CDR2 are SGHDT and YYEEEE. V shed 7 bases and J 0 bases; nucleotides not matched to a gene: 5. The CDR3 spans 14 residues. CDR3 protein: CASVADRANYGYTF. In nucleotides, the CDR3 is TGTGCCAGCGTCGCGGACAGGGCTAACTATGGCTACACCTTC.

CDR3 residues: CASSRTSGGSTDTQYF. The CDR3 bases are TGTGCCAGTAGCCGGACTAGCGGGGGGAGCACAGATACGCAGTATTTT. V usage is TRBV19 and J usage is TRBJ2-3, with 14 bases fitting TRBD2. The junction had 2 bases not matched to a gene; V was cut back by 6 bases and J by 0 bases. The germline CDR1 and CDR2 sequences are LNHDA and SQIVND (reference sequence). There are 16 residues in the CDR3.

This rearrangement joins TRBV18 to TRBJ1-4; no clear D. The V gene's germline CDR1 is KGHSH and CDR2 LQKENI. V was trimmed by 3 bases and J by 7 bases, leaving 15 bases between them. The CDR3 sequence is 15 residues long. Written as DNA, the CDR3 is TGTGCCAGCTCACCGAACTCCCCCCCTAGTGAAAAACTGTTTTTT. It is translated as CASSPNSPPSEKLFF. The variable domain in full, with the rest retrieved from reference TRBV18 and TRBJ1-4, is NAGVMQNPRHLVRRRGQEARLRCSPMKGHSHVYWYRQLPEEGLKFMVYLQKENIIDESGMPKERFSAEFPKEGPSILRIQQVVRGDSAAYFCASSPNSPPSEKLFFGSGTQLSVL.

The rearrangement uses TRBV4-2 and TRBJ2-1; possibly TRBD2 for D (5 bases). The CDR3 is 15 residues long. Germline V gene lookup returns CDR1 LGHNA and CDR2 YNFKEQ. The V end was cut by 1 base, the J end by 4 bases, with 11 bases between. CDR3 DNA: TGTGCCAGCAGCCAAGCGACTGCGGGTTACAATGAGCAGTTCTTC. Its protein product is CASSQATAGYNEQFF.

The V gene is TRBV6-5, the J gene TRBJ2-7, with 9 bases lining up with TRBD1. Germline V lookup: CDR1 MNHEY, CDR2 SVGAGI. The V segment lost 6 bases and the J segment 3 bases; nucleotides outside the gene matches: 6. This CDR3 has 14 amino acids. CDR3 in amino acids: CASSPGTGYYEQYF. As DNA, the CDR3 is TGTGCCAGCAGCCCCGGGACAGGGTACTACGAGCAGTACTTC.

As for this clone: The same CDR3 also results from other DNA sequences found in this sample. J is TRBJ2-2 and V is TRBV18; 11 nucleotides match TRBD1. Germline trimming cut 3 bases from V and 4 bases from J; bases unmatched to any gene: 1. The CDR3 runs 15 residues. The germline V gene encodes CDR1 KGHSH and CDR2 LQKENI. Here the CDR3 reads CASSPGQGGTGELFF. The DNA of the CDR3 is TGTGCCAGCTCACCGGGACAGGGGGGCACCGGGGAGCTGTTTTTT. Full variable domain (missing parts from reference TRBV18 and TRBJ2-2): NAGVMQNPRHLVRRRGQEARLRCSPMKGHSHVYWYRQLPEEGLKFMVYLQKENIIDESGMPKERFSAEFPKEGPSILRIQQVVRGDSAAYFCASSPGQGGTGELFFGEGSRLTVL.

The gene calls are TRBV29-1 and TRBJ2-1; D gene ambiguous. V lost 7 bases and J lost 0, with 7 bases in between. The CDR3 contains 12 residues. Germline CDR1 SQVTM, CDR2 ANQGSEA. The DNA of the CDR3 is TGCAGCGCCCTGAGCTCCTACAATGAGCAGTTCTTC. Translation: CSALSSYNEQFF.

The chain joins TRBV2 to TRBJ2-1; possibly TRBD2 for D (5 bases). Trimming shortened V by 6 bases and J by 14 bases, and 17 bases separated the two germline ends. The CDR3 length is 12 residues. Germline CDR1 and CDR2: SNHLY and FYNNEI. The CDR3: CASRKAALAEFF. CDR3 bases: TGTGCCAGCAGGAAAGCTGCGCTAGCTGAGTTCTTC. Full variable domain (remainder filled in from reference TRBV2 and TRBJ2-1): EPEVTQTPSHQVTQMGQEVILRCVPISNHLYFYWYRQILGQKVEFLVSFYNNEISEKSEIFDDQFSVERPDGSNFTLKIRSTKLEDSAMYFCASRKAALAEFFGPGTRLTVL.

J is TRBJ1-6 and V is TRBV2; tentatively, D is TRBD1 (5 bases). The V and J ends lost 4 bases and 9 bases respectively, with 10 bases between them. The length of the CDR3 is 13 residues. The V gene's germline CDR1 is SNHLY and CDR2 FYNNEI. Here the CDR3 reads CASSVETASPLHF. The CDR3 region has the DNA TGTGCCAGCAGTGTAGAGACAGCTTCACCCCTCCACTTT.

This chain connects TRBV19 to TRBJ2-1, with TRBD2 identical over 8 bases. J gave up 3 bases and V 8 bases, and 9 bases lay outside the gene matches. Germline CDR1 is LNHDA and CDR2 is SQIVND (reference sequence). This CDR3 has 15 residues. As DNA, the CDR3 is TGTGCCAGTTCCGGGGCGGGAGGCGGCTACAATGAGCAGTTCTTC. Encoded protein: CASSGAGGGYNEQFF.